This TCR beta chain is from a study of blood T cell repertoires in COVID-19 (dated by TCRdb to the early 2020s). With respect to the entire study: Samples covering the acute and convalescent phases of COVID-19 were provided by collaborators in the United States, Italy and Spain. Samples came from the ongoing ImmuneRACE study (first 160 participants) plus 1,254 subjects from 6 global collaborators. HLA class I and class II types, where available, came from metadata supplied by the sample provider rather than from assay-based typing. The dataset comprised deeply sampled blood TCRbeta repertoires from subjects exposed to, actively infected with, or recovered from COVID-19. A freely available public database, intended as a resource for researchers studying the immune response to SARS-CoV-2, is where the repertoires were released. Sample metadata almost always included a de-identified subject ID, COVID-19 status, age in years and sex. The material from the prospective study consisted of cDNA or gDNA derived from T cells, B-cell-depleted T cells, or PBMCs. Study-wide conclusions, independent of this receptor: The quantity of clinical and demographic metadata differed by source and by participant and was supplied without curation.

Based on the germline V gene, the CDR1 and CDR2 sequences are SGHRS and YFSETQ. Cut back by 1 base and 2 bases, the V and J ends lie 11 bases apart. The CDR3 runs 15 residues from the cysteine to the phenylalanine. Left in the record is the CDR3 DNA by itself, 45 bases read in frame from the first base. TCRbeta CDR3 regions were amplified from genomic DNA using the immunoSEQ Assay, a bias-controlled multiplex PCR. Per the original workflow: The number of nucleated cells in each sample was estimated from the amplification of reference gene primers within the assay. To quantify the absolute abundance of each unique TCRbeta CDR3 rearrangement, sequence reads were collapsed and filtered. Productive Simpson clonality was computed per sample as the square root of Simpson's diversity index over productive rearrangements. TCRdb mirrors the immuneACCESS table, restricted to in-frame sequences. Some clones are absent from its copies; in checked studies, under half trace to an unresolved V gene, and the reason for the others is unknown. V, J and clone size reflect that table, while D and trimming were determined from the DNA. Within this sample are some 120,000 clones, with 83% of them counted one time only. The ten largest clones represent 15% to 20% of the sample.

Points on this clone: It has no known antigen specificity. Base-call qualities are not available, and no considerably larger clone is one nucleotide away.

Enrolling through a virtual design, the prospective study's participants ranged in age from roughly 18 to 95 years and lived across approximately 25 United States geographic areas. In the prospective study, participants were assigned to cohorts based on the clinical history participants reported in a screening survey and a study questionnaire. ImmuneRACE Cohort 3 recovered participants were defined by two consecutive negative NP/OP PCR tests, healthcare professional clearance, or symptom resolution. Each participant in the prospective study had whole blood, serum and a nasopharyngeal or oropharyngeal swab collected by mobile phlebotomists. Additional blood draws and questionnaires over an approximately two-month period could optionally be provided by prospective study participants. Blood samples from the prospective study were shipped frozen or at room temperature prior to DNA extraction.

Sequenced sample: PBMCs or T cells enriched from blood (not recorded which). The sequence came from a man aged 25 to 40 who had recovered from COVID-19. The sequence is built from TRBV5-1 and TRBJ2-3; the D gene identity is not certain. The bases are TGCGCCAGCAGCTTGACGCACTATCCCACAGATACGCAGTATTTT. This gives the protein CASSLTHYPTDTQYF.